The source of this T cell receptor beta chain is a study of blood T cell repertoires in COVID-19. Study context: Whether acute or convalescent, the COVID-19 samples came from the United States, Italy and Spain. The analysed material was cDNA or gDNA that came from T cells, B-cell-depleted T cells, or PBMCs.

Per the original methods: From reference gene primer amplification, estimates of nucleated cell counts were derived. Assay: immunoSEQ multiplex PCR; the TCRdb copy retains only in-frame clones and omits some. The V and J calls and clone size were taken over from that table, and D and trimming were inferred from the DNA. The sample shows roughly 250,000 clones, about 90% of them seen only once. Categorization into cohorts depended on clinical history that participants reported. The V end was cut by 6 bases, the J end by 7 bases, with 12 bases between. This CDR3 has 12 amino acids. CDR1 is LNHDA and CDR2 is SQIVND in the germline V gene (reference sequence).

V usage is TRBV19 and J usage is TRBJ1-2; possible D gene TRBD1, 6 bases. Sequenced material: PBMCs or T cells enriched from blood (not recorded which). The TCR was taken from a human donor in a cohort exposed to, infected with or recovered from COVID-19 (not recorded which). The donor label of this sample is uncertain. CDR3 sequence (DNA): TGTGCCAGTAGCCCGGTGGGGGCTGGCTACACCTTC. Protein sequence: CASSPVGAGYTF.